Given below is one TCR beta chain in context. No antigen is known for it. Original processing notes: The study took CDR3 differences across clinicopathological groups and made a distant-metastasis classifier for papillary thyroid cancer from them. TCRdb re-called clones via MiXCR from the PCR reads. These V and J calls originate from TCRdb's pipeline instead of the authors' own analysis. Among roughly 20,000 clones listed, 34% were seen once. Thyroid surgery took place with no prior treatment in any patient. The V gene end was trimmed by 2 bases and the J gene end by 6 bases; junction bases not matched to a gene: 3. The V gene's germline CDR1 is SGHRS and CDR2 YFSETQ. The CDR3 extends over 15 amino acids. This sample was taken from a study of metastatic and nonmetastatic thyroid tumors. Overall study findings and caveats: Benign nodules were reported to have significantly lower TCR beta diversity than malignant thyroid tumors, in blood and tumor.

The chain recombines TRBV5-1 with TRBJ2-2; 11 nucleotides agree with TRBD2. The sequenced sample consisted of tumor tissue. The clonotype was recovered from a male donor with papillary thyroid cancer or a benign thyroid nodule (not recorded which). Some clones in this sample may be carry-over from other donors' samples. The CDR3 reads CASSLGTSGPGELFF. CDR3 nucleotide sequence: TGCGCCAGCAGCTTAGGGACTAGCGGCCCCGGGGAGCTGTTTTTT.